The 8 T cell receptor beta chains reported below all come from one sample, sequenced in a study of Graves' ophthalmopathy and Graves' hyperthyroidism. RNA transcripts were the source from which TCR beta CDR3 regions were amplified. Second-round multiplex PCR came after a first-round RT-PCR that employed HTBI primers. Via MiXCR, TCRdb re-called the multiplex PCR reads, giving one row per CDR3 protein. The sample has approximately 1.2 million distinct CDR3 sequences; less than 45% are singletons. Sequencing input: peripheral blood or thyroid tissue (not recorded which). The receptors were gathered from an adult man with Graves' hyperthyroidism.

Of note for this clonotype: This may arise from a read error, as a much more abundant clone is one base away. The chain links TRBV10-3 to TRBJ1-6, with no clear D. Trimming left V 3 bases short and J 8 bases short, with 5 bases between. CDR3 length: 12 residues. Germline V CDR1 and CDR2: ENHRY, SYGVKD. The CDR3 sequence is CAISEPDSPLHF. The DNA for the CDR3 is TGTGCCATCAGTGAACCCGATTCACCCCTCCACTTT.

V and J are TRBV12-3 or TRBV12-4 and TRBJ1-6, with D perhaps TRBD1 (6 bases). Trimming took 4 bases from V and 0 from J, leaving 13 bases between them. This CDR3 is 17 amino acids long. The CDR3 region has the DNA TGTGCCAGCAGTTACCAGAGGGGGGGCTCCTATAATTCACCCCTCCACTTT. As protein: CASSYQRGGSYNSPLHF.

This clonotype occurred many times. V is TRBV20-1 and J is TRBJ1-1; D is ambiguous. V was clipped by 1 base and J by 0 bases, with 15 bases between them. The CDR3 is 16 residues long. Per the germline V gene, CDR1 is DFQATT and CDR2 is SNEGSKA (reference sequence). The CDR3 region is CSARVNLVRVNTEAFF. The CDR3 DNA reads TGCAGTGCTAGAGTCAACTTGGTGAGGGTGAACACTGAAGCTTTCTTT.

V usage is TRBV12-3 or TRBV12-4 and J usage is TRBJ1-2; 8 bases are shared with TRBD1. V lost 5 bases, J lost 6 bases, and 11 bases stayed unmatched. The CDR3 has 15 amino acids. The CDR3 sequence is CASSPLDRGGDGYTF. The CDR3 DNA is TGTGCCAGCAGTCCCCTAGACAGGGGAGGGGATGGCTACACCTTC.

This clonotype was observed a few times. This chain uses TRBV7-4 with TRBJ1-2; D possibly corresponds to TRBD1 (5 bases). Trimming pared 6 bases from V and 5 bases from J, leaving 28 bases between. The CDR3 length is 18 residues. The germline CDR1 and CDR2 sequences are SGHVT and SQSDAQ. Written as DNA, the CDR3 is TGTGCCAGCAGTTTGCTGTTAGGGACGACCGCCCGGGGTTATGGCTACACCTTC. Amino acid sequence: CASSLLLGTTARGYGYTF.

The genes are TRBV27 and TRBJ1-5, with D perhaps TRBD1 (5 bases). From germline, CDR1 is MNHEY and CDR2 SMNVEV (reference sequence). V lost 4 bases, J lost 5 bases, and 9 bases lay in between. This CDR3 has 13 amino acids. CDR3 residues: CASSWGLHQPQHF. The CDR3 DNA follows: TGTGCCAGCAGTTGGGGACTCCATCAGCCCCAGCATTTT.

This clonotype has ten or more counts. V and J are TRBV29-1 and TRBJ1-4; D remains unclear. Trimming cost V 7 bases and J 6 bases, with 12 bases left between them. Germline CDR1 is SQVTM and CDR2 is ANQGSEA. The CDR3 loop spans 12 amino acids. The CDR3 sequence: CSGRALDEKLFF. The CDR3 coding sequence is TGCAGCGGCCGGGCCTTGGATGAAAAACTGTTTTTT. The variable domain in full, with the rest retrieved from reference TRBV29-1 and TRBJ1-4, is SAVISQKPSRDICQRGTSLTIQCQVDSQVTMMFWYRQQPGQSLTLIATANQGSEATYESGFVIDKFPISRPNLTFSTLTVSNMSPEDSSIYLCSGRALDEKLFFGSGTQLSVL.

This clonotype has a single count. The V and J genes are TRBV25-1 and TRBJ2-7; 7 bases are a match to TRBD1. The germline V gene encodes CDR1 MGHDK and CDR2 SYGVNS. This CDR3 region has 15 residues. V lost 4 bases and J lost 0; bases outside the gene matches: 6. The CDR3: CASSAGTVPSYEQYF. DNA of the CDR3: TGTGCCAGCAGTGCCGGGACAGTGCCCTCCTACGAGCAGTACTTC.